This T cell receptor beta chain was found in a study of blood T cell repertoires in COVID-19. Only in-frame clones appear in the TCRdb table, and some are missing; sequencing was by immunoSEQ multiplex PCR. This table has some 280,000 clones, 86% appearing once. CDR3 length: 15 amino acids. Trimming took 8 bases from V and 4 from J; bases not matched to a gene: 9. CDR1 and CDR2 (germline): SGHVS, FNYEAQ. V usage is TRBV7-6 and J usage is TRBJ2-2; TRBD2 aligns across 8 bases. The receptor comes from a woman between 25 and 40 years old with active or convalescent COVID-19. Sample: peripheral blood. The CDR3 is CASGNAGGFTGELFF. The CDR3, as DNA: TGTGCCAGCGGCAATGCGGGGGGATTCACCGGGGAGCTGTTTTTT.